This T cell receptor beta chain appears in the sequencing data of a study of Graves' ophthalmopathy and Graves' hyperthyroidism. Study outcomes and limitations: Blood repertoires reportedly contained most expanded thyroid clonotypes above 0.001 frequency.

Amplification of the TCR beta CDR3 regions used RNA transcripts (as template). First-round RT-PCR relied on HTBI primers, and a second-round multiplex PCR came next. TCRdb re-called the multiplex PCR reads with MiXCR, one entry per CDR3 protein. Altogether 740,000 or so distinct CDR3 sequences are present, roughly 40% being singletons, with the ten largest covering roughly 45%. Germline V gives CDR1 MDHEN, CDR2 SYDVKM. Deletions cut 6 bases from V and 8 bases from J, with 8 bases between. CDR3 length equals 11 residues. The table lists this clonotype with a few counts. Its target is not known. For donors with ophthalmopathy, the disease showed moderate-to-severe activity, reached CAS ≥3 and NOSPECS ≥4, and had lasted under 3 months. PBMCs had their origin in fresh peripheral blood (approximately 10 ml).

Sample: peripheral blood. This receptor was taken from an adult man with Graves' ophthalmopathy. This sequence joins TRBV28 and TRBJ1-5; no firm D call. The CDR3 nucleotides read TGTGCCAGCAGGTCAGATGAGCCCCAGCATTTT. As protein: CASRSDEPQHF.